Here is one T cell receptor beta chain with its context. The antigen is undetermined. The table came from immunoSEQ multiplex PCR; TCRdb's copy has only in-frame clones and leaves some out. The profile shows about 13,000 clones, about 94% of them singletons. This entry is derived from a study of PD-1 blockade in classical Hodgkin lymphoma. Study outcomes and limitations: The drivers behind the repertoire differences, possibly disease activity or prior therapy, remain undefined. Excluded were patients who started nivolumab under 1 year after ASCT, a group that had lower diversity. By cycle point C4D1, TCR diversity had risen significantly in CD4+ cells (but not CD8+ cells).

Every single patient, without exception, relapsed after autologous stem cell transplantation, and brentuximab vedotin exposure varied. V gave up 3 bases and J gave up 0 bases; unmatched junction bases: 3. The CDR3 covers 15 residues. The V gene's germline CDR1 is MNHNS and CDR2 SASEGT. This sequence joins TRBV6-1 and TRBJ1-2, with TRBD1 matching over 8 bases. This TCR was recovered from a human donor with classical Hodgkin lymphoma. Specimen: peripheral blood mononuclear cells (PBMCs), collected at baseline. The chain's CDR3 is CASSDGTGANYGYTF. The DNA for the CDR3 is TGTGCCAGCAGTGACGGGACAGGCGCTAACTATGGCTACACCTTC.